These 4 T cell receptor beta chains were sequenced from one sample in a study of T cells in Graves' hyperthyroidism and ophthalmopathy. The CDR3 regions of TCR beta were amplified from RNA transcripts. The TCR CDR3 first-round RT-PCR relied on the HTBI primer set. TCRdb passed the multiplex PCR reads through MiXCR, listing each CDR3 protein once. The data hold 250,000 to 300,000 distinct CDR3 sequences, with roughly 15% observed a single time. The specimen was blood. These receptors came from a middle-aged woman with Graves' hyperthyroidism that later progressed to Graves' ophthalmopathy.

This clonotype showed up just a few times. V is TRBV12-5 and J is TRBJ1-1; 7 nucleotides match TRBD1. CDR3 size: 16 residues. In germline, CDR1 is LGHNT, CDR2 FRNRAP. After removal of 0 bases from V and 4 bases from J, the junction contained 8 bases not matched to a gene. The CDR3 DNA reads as TGTGCTAGTGGTTTGGTAGCGGGACAGTTGAGCACTGAAGCTTTCTTT. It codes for CASGLVAGQLSTEAFF.

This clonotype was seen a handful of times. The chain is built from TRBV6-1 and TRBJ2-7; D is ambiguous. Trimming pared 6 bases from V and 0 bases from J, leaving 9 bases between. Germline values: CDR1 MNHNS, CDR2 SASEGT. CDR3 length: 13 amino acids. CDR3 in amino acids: CASRKGTSYEQYF. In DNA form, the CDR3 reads TGTGCCAGCAGGAAAGGAACCTCCTACGAGCAGTACTTC.

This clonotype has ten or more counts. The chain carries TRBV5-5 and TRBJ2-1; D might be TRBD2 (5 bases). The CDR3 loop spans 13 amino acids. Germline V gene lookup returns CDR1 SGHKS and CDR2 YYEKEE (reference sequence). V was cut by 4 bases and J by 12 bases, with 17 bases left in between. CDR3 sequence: CASSQEAGAWQFF. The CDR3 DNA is TGTGCCAGCAGCCAGGAGGCCGGCGCATGGCAGTTCTTC. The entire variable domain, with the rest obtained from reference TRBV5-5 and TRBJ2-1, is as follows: DAGVTQSPTHLIKTRGQQVTLRCSPISGHKSVSWYQQVLGQGPQFIFQYYEKEERGRGNFPDRFSARQFPNYSSELNVNALLLGDSALYLCASSQEAGAWQFFGPGTRLTVL.

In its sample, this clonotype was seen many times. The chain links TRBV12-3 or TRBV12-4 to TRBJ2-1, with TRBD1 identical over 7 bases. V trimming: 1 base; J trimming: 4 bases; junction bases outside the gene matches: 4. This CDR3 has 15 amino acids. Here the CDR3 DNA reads TGTGCCAGCAGTTTAGTGTGGGACAGATACAATGAGCAGTTCTTC. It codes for CASSLVWDRYNEQFF.